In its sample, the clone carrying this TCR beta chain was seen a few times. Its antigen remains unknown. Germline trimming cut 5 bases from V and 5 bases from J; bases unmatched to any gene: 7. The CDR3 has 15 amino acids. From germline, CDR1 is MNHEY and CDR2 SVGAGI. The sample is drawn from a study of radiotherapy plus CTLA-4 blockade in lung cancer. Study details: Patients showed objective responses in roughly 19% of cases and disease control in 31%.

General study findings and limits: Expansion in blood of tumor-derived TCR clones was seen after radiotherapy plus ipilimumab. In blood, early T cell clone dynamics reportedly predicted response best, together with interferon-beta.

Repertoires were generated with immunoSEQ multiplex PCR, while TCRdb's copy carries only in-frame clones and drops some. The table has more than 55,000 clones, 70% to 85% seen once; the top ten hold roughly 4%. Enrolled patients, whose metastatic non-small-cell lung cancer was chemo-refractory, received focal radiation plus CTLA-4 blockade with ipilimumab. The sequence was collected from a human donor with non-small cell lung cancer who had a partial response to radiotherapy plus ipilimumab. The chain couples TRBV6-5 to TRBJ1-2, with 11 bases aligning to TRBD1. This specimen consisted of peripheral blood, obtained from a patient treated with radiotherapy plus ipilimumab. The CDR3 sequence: CASSVTGTGGYGYTF. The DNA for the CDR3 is TGTGCCAGCAGTGTGACCGGGACAGGGGGTTATGGCTACACCTTC.